One and the same sample provided the 23 T cell receptor beta chains below, sequenced in a study of T cell changes during pregnancy in multiple sclerosis. The protocol was immunoSEQ multiplex PCR, while the TCRdb copy is restricted to in-frame clones and leaves out a portion. The profile shows tens of thousands of clones, 90% to 95% of them singletons. This sample comprised CD8+ T cells from peripheral blood mononuclear cells, obtained in the third trimester of pregnancy. The receptors here all came from a female donor with multiple sclerosis, enrolled in a pregnancy study.

The V call is TRBV6-5, the J call TRBJ2-1; possibly TRBD1 for D (5 bases). Germline CDR1 MNHEY, CDR2 SVGAGI. V was pared by 2 bases and J by 4 bases, with 6 bases between. The CDR3 has 13 residues. The CDR3 coding sequence is TGTGCCAGCAGTTACCCAGGGTACAATGAGCAGTTCTTC. It codes for CASSYPGYNEQFF.

V is TRBV5-1 and J is TRBJ2-2; 11 bases map to TRBD1. The J segment lost 6 bases and the V segment lost 4 bases, leaving 14 bases of the junction unmatched. The CDR3 sequence is 18 residues long. Germline V gene data show CDR1 as SGHRS and CDR2 as YFSETQ. CDR3 loop: CASSIWTGGDYTAGELFF. DNA of the CDR3: TGCGCCAGCAGCATATGGACAGGGGGCGATTACACGGCCGGGGAGCTGTTTTTT.

The gene calls are TRBV4-1 and TRBJ1-1; D might be TRBD1 (6 bases). V lost 6 bases, J lost 5 bases, and 13 bases lay in between. Germline V CDR1 and CDR2: MGHRA, YSYEKL. This CDR3 spans 13 amino acids. CDR3 DNA: TGCGCCAGCAGACCGGGAGGGGGGACTGAAGCTTTCTTT. This codes for CASRPGGGTEAFF.

This clone came up once. J is TRBJ1-5 and V is TRBV4-1; 7 nucleotides match TRBD1. In germline, CDR1 is MGHRA, CDR2 YSYEKL. Trimming removed 4 bases from V and 6 bases from J; junction bases left unmatched: 12. The CDR3 loop spans 16 amino acids. The DNA of the CDR3 is TGCGCCAGCAGCCCTACTAGGGGACAGCTACTTCAGCCCCAGCATTTT. This codes for CASSPTRGQLLQPQHF.

This clone was seen only once. The V call is TRBV2, the J call TRBJ2-7; 7 bases fit TRBD1. This CDR3 is 16 amino acids long. Germline assignment: CDR1 SNHLY and CDR2 FYNNEI. J gave up 0 bases and V 6 bases, and 11 bases lay outside the gene matches. CDR3 loop: CASSARTGRSSYEQYF. The DNA for the CDR3 is TGTGCCAGCAGCGCGCGGACAGGAAGGAGCTCCTACGAGCAGTACTTC.

The chain combines TRBV19 with TRBJ2-3; 7 nucleotides align to TRBD2. The V segment lost 4 bases and the J segment 7 bases; nucleotides outside the gene matches: 11. This CDR3 contains 15 residues. The germline V gene encodes CDR1 LNHDA and CDR2 SQIVND (reference sequence). CDR3 region: CASSTSGGSMNTQYF. CDR3 in DNA: TGTGCCAGTAGTACCTCCGGGGGGTCCATGAATACGCAGTATTTT. The whole variable domain, remainder taken from reference TRBV19 and TRBJ2-3, is DGGITQSPKYLFRKEGQNVTLSCEQNLNHDAMYWYRQDPGQGLRLIYYSQIVNDFQKGDIAEGYSVSREKKESFPLTVTSAQKNPTAFYLCASSTSGGSMNTQYFGPGTRLTVL.

The gene calls are TRBV5-1 and TRBJ2-5; 12 bases align to TRBD2. The ends lost 3 bases at V and 0 bases at J; junction bases unmatched: 6. The CDR3 totals 17 residues. CDR1 is SGHRS, CDR2 YFSETQ, per germline. The CDR3 spells CASSSVLAGGDQETQYF. Here the CDR3 DNA reads TGCGCCAGCAGCTCGGTGCTAGCGGGGGGGGACCAAGAGACCCAGTACTTC.

The V and J genes are TRBV28 and TRBJ2-5; D is ambiguous. Germline-derived CDR1 and CDR2 are MDHEN and SYDVKM. V dropped 5 bases and J dropped 11 bases, with 15 bases sitting between them. The CDR3 consists of 12 residues. The CDR3 DNA reads as TGTGCCAGCAGTCCTGGCTCCTACGGGCAGTACTTC. It translates to CASSPGSYGQYF.

Written as DNA, the CDR3 is TGTGCCAGCAGCGTAGGAGGGCTGGGTGAAAAACTGTTTTTT. It translates to CASSVGGLGEKLFF. V gene TRBV9 combines with J gene TRBJ1-4; D unclear. Trimming cost V 0 bases and J 7 bases, with 10 bases left between them. Germline V gene lookup returns CDR1 SGDLS and CDR2 YYNGEE. The CDR3 consists of 14 residues.

The CDR3, as DNA: TGTGCCAGCCGGGGGGGCGGCGGGACGCCCTACGAGCAGTACTTC. It encodes CASRGGGGTPYEQYF. The rearrangement joins TRBV7-9 to TRBJ2-7; 8 nucleotides agree with TRBD2. CDR3 length: 15 amino acids. Germline loops: CDR1 SEHNR, CDR2 FQNEAQ (reference sequence). The junction had 11 bases not matched to a gene; V was cut back by 8 bases and J by 2 bases.

The chain has TRBV6-6 and TRBJ2-1; possibly TRBD2 for D (6 bases). V was trimmed by 7 bases and J by 11 bases, leaving 15 bases between them. The CDR3 has 12 amino acids. Germline CDR1 reads MNHNY; CDR2 reads SVGAGI (reference sequence). The CDR3 here is CASTKEAGKQFF. The CDR3 coding sequence is TGTGCCAGCACCAAGGAAGCGGGTAAGCAGTTCTTC.

V and J are TRBV15 and TRBJ1-5; TRBD1 matches at 7 bases. Germline-derived CDR1 and CDR2 are LNHNV and YYDKDF (reference sequence). The CDR3 runs to 17 residues. The ends lost 3 bases at V and 5 bases at J; junction bases unmatched: 13. The CDR3 nucleotides read TGTGCCACCAGCAGTGGGGCGTTTAGACAGGGAGATCAGCCCCAGCATTTT. Its translation is CATSSGAFRQGDQPQHF.

The chain combines TRBV14 with TRBJ2-1; 11 nucleotides match TRBD2. V gave up 0 bases and J gave up 4 bases; unmatched junction bases: 5. The CDR3 sequence is 17 residues long. Looked up from germline, CDR1 is SGHDN and CDR2 is FVKESK. CDR3 in DNA: TGTGCCAGCAGCCAAGATCAAGCTAGCGGGAGGTACAATGAGCAGTTCTTC. Its translation: CASSQDQASGRYNEQFF.

This sequence joins TRBV4-1 and TRBJ1-2, with D tentatively TRBD1 (6 bases). The germline V and J ends were trimmed by 0 bases and 2 bases, with 19 bases remaining between them. Germline CDR1 is MGHRA and CDR2 is YSYEKL. This CDR3 is 18 amino acids long. CDR3 nucleotide sequence: TGCGCCAGCAGCCAAGACTACGGTGCGGGGGCGAGGAACTATGGCTACACCTTC. Translated, it gives CASSQDYGAGARNYGYTF.

This chain joins TRBV27 and TRBJ2-1; D unclear. The germline V gene has CDR1 MNHEY and CDR2 SMNVEV (reference sequence). The V end was cut by 2 bases, the J end by 2 bases, with 4 bases between. There are 13 residues in the CDR3. The CDR3 protein is CASSLRPYNEQFF. The CDR3 nucleotides read TGTGCCAGCAGTTTACGTCCCTACAATGAGCAGTTCTTC.

This clone showed up just once. The chain uses TRBV5-1 and TRBJ1-1, with unresolved D. V was trimmed by 5 bases and J by 2 bases, leaving 10 bases between them. Per the germline V gene, CDR1 is SGHRS and CDR2 is YFSETQ. The CDR3 has 13 amino acids. CDR3 in amino acids: CASSVTFNTEAFF. As DNA, the CDR3 is TGCGCCAGCAGTGTAACATTTAACACTGAAGCTTTCTTT. The complete variable domain, with remaining parts taken from reference TRBV5-1 and TRBJ1-1, reads KAGVTQTPRYLIKTRGQQVTLSCSPISGHRSVSWYQQTPGQGLQFLFEYFSETQRNKGNFPGRFSGRQFSNSRSEMNVSTLELGDSALYLCASSVTFNTEAFFGQGTRLTVV.

The V gene is TRBV4-1, the J gene TRBJ1-5; D not resolved. Germline CDR1 MGHRA, CDR2 YSYEKL. The CDR3 loop spans 13 amino acids. V was shortened by 0 bases and J by 4 bases, with 4 bases between the two germline ends. CDR3: CASSQELNQPQHF. Here the CDR3 DNA reads TGCGCCAGCAGCCAAGAGCTAAATCAGCCCCAGCATTTT.

This sequence joins TRBV9 and TRBJ2-7; 8 bases line up with TRBD2. The CDR3 runs to 14 residues. Per germline, CDR1 SGDLS and CDR2 YYNGEE. J gave up 5 bases and V 2 bases, and 6 bases lay outside the gene matches. Written as DNA, the CDR3 is TGTGCCAGCAGCGTCAGCGGGGGTATCGACGAGCAGTACTTC. Amino acid sequence: CASSVSGGIDEQYF.

This clone has a handful of counts. The rearrangement links TRBV6-6 to TRBJ2-5; 10 bases are shared with TRBD2. The V segment lost 6 bases and the J segment 4 bases; nucleotides outside the gene matches: 5. CDR1 and CDR2 from the germline V gene are MNHNY and SVGAGI (reference sequence). The CDR3 contains 14 residues. The CDR3 nucleotides are TGTGCCAGCAGGAAAGCGGGGGGGCCAGAGACCCAGTACTTC. Translated: CASRKAGGPETQYF.

The chain carries TRBV11-2 and TRBJ2-2; D is uncertain. The CDR3 runs 13 residues. Deletions cut 1 base from V and 4 bases from J, with 4 bases between. CDR1 and CDR2 from the germline V gene are SGHAT and FQNNGV. The CDR3 DNA reads TGTGCCAGCAGCTTAGCCGGCACCGGGGAGCTGTTTTTT. Translation gives CASSLAGTGELFF.

This chain connects TRBV15 to TRBJ2-1, with a possible D match to TRBD1 (6 bases). Trimming left V 0 bases short and J 7 bases short, with 13 bases between. The CDR3 spans 15 residues. Germline values: CDR1 LNHNV, CDR2 YYDKDF (reference sequence). CDR3 loop: CATSRDTGSGNEQFF. The DNA of the CDR3 is TGTGCCACCAGCAGAGATACAGGGTCTGGTAATGAGCAGTTCTTC.

The chain is built from TRBV7-2 and TRBJ2-3, with 7 bases identical to TRBD2. V was pared by 8 bases and J by 2 bases, with 4 bases of the junction left unmatched. Germline V gives CDR1 SGHTA, CDR2 FQGNSA. The CDR3 sequence is 13 residues long. CDR3 amino acids: CASSGTTTDTQYF. The CDR3 DNA follows: TGTGCCAGCTCCGGGACTACCACAGATACGCAGTATTTT.

This chain links TRBV19 with TRBJ1-5; D call uncertain. This CDR3 has 16 residues. V was clipped by 0 bases and J by 3 bases, with 12 bases between them. Per the germline V gene, CDR1 is LNHDA and CDR2 is SQIVND (reference sequence). CDR3 in amino acids: CASSIDGTRDNQPQHF. For the CDR3, the DNA is TGTGCCAGTAGTATAGATGGCACGAGGGACAATCAGCCCCAGCATTTT. The whole variable domain, filled in from reference TRBV19 and TRBJ1-5, reads DGGITQSPKYLFRKEGQNVTLSCEQNLNHDAMYWYRQDPGQGLRLIYYSQIVNDFQKGDIAEGYSVSREKKESFPLTVTSAQKNPTAFYLCASSIDGTRDNQPQHFGDGTRLSIL.